These T cell receptor beta chains were read from a single sample in a study of T cell repertoires in cytomegalovirus infection. One entry per CDR3 protein, called by TCRdb with MiXCR from the reads. The sample consists of around 740,000 distinct CDR3 sequences, less than 40% of them appearing once. The sequenced material came from PBMCs. These receptors were collected from a human donor in good health (CMV status not recorded). Some clones in this sample may be carry-over from other donors' samples. The CDR3 runs from the conserved cysteine through the conserved F or W. The order of the fields is V gene, CDR3 length, J gene, CDR3 protein.

TRBV10-3	13	TRBJ2-3	CAISSQQSDTQYF
TRBV11-2	14	TRBJ2-7	CASSVTGARYEQYF
TRBV7-8	15	TRBJ2-7	CASSLRRIGAYEQYF
TRBV28	16	TRBJ2-7	CASTKNLAGSSYEQYF
TRBV7-8	14	TRBJ2-7	CASSLEEGVYEQYF
TRBV6-5	16	TRBJ1-3	CASSYYGQGAINTIYF
TRBV28	14	TRBJ2-3	CASSLPDGADTQYF
TRBV7-7	16	TRBJ2-2	CASSPWAAERTGELFF
TRBV7-4	14	TRBJ1-5	CASSLDLGNQPQHF
TRBV7-6	16	TRBJ2-2	CASSFSGGMNTGELFF
TRBV14	13	TRBJ2-1	CASSQDLKSEQFF
TRBV28	16	TRBJ2-1	CASSTREGLAAFRGFF
TRBV7-3	16	TRBJ2-1	CASSSSQAGGRNEQFF
TRBV15	13	TRBJ1-1	CATSKGPNTEAFF
TRBV7-2	17	TRBJ2-2	CASSLVPRLGNTGELFF
TRBV4-2	15	TRBJ2-4	CASSQAGVAKNIQYF
TRBV29-1	15	TRBJ2-5	CSVERGREVGETQYF
TRBV11-2	13	TRBJ1-1	CASSLDLNAVAFF
TRBV7-9	17	TRBJ1-3	CASSRDSFGASGNTIYF
TRBV6-5	18	TRBJ1-6	CASRGGRERCSYNSPLHF
TRBV2	14	TRBJ1-1	CASSGQETVTEAFF
TRBV4-2	15	TRBJ1-2	CASSQVGQGAYGYTF
TRBV28	16	TRBJ2-1	CASSLPDRGLRNEQFF
TRBV7-8	17	TRBJ1-5	CASSLVTGAHSNQPQHF
TRBV5-1	15	TRBJ1-4	CVSSGRGATNEKLFF
TRBV12-3/TRBV12-4	17	TRBJ2-3	CASSPPRFGGREDTQYF
TRBV20-1	13	TRBJ1-2	CSARDAGGHGYTF
TRBV24-1	14	TRBJ2-1	CATSRTGRDNEQFF
TRBV4-2	17	TRBJ2-1	CASSEVGRSNRPNEQFF
TRBV5-5	15	TRBJ1-4	CASSLDRGRIEKLFF
TRBV6-1	16	TRBJ1-5	CASSPQGGTSNQPQHF
TRBV11-3	15	TRBJ2-1	CASSPKQGEYNEQFF
TRBV7-2	13	TRBJ2-1	CASSRRWRNEQLF
TRBV28	15	TRBJ1-2	CASSTGTGWDYGYTF
TRBV12-3/TRBV12-4	15	TRBJ1-2	CASSQGDRWYYGYTF
TRBV20-1	14	TRBJ2-7	CSAARGSVSYEQYF
TRBV5-4	16	TRBJ1-2	CASSTYVGGTNYGYTF
TRBV11-2	15	TRBJ2-1	CASSLEGDRAEEQFF
TRBV27	16	TRBJ1-4	CASSTVGRRVGEKLFF
TRBV6-1	14	TRBJ2-5	CASSYQRPPQTQYF
TRBV6-6	14	TRBJ1-5	CASSSGQPGQPQHF
TRBV6-2/TRBV6-3	13	TRBJ1-6	CASTAGRDSPLHF
TRBV7-2	13	TRBJ1-1	CASSLGTSTIRGF
TRBV12-3/TRBV12-4	15	TRBJ2-3	CASSPIGPRTDTQYF
TRBV7-2	13	TRBJ2-7	CTSSLDRERGQYF
TRBV27	14	TRBJ2-1	CASSQYRGLNEQFF
TRBV19	12	TRBJ1-2	CASTRGDYGYTF
TRBV7-2	14	TRBJ1-6	CASSLGSRGRYLPF
TRBV6-6	14	TRBJ1-2	CASSYSEGSYGYAF
TRBV12-3/TRBV12-4	16	TRBJ2-3	CASSLRVGRATDTQYF
TRBV7-8	14	TRBJ1-2	CASSLFVGNYGYTF
TRBV15	14	TRBJ2-7	CATSRDAHGYEQYF
TRBV7-2	14	TRBJ1-5	CASSFGQGHQPQHF
TRBV7-8	15	TRBJ2-2	CASSPPGTVHGELFF
TRBV27	15	TRBJ1-1	CASSPWDGGGTEAFF
TRBV28	17	TRBJ2-1	CASSLRFRHGQGNEQFF